These 21 T cell receptor beta chains were all obtained from the same sample, sequenced in a study of regulatory T cells in long-lasting Graves disease (dated by TCRdb to the early 2020s). Per the publication, the time point label means: newly diagnosed GD, antithyroid drugs for less than 3 months. For both TCR sequencing and RNA sequencing, RNA was extracted from PBMCs using TRIzol. The library was made by multiplex PCR. Sequenced using an Illumina HiSeq 4000. CDR3 regions were amplified by Arm-PCR with iRepertoire HTBI primers to construct TCR beta libraries. TCRdb applied fastp at Q25 and MiXCR to the public reads, then kept only in-frame beta chains. Each entry merges the rows of one CDR3 protein and shows their most common DNA and genes. Present in this sample are 440,000 or so distinct CDR3 sequences, around 14% of which were seen just once. The ten largest clones take up over 15% of the sample.

These data were likewise used in another study, on T cells in Graves' hyperthyroidism and ophthalmopathy.

The sample consisted of peripheral blood mononuclear cells (PBMCs), taken at new diagnosis, from a patient treated with antithyroid drugs. The receptors originated from a woman aged 25-40 years with Graves disease. Donor details come from another sample of the same person, matched by shared clones.

The sample holds many counts of this clonotype. The junction does not match germline at one end; this may be a read error. J is TRBJ2-7 and V is TRBV5-1; D uncertain. This CDR3 contains 12 residues. Germline CDR1 reads SGHRS; CDR2 reads YFSETQ. The CDR3 sequence: CASSLDRIHRDF. Written as DNA, the CDR3 is TGCGCCAGCAGCTTGGATCGGATTCATCGCGACTTC.

Written as DNA, the CDR3 is TGTGCCAGCCGGGGAGCGGGAGGGCGCGTCAATGAGCAGTTCTTC. Translating gives CASRGAGGRVNEQFF. V is TRBV28 and J is TRBJ2-1; 10 nucleotides line up with TRBD2. Germline CDR1 is MDHEN and CDR2 is SYDVKM. Trimming at V came to 8 bases and at J to 6 bases, leaving 10 bases not matched to a gene. The CDR3 is 15 amino acids.

The chain employs TRBV3-1 and TRBJ1-2; no definite D call. V lost 3 bases to trimming and J lost 2 bases, with 13 bases between them. The CDR3 is 15 amino acids. The germline gives CDR1 LGHDT, CDR2 YNNKEL (reference sequence). The CDR3 DNA is TGTGCCAGCAGCCATCAGCTAAGGCCCAACTATGGCTACACCTTC. This sequence encodes CASSHQLRPNYGYTF.

This clonotype turned up a few times. The V gene is TRBV20-1, the J gene TRBJ2-7; D is perhaps TRBD2 (6 bases). Germline CDR1 DFQATT, CDR2 SNEGSKA (reference sequence). Trimming shortened V by 1 base and J by 3 bases, and 13 bases separated the two germline ends. This CDR3 region has 14 residues. CDR3 residues: CSARGRGEIYEQYF. CDR3 DNA: TGCAGTGCTAGAGGGCGGGGAGAGATCTACGAGCAGTACTTC.

This chain joins TRBV14 and TRBJ1-3, with D unresolved. Trimming removed 4 bases at V and 5 bases at J, with 12 bases between. The V gene's germline CDR1 is SGHDN and CDR2 FVKESK. This CDR3 spans 14 amino acids. The CDR3 spells CASSPVGTRNTIYF. In nucleotides, the CDR3 is TGTGCCAGCAGCCCAGTAGGCACGAGAAACACCATATATTTT.

V gene TRBV7-2 combines with J gene TRBJ2-7; D unresolved. The germline V gene has CDR1 SGHTA and CDR2 FQGNSA. Trimming shortened V by 3 bases and J by 3 bases, and 9 bases separated the two germline ends. The CDR3 is 13 residues long. The chain's CDR3 is CASSFPPFYEQYF. The CDR3 DNA reads TGTGCCAGCAGCTTTCCCCCCTTCTACGAGCAGTACTTC.

This clonotype has only one observation. V is TRBV5-1 and J is TRBJ2-1; either TRBD1 or TRBD2 may fit D (5 bases each). Germline V CDR1 and CDR2: SGHRS, YFSETQ. Trimming shortened V by 4 bases and J by 5 bases, and 22 bases separated the two germline ends. The CDR3 loop spans 17 amino acids. Here the CDR3 DNA reads TGCGCCAGCAGCGCCGACGGGACGCAGGGAACCAACAATGAGCAGTTCTTC. It codes for CASSADGTQGTNNEQFF.

The gene calls are TRBV6-2 or TRBV6-3 and TRBJ2-3; 10 bases agree with TRBD2. CDR3 length: 16 amino acids. Germline V gene lookup returns CDR1 MNHEY and CDR2 SVGEGT. With V trimmed by 6 bases and J by 5 bases, 11 bases remained unmatched. CDR3 region: CASSPETASGRDTQYF. CDR3 in DNA: TGTGCCAGCAGCCCCGAGACGGCTAGCGGGAGAGATACGCAGTATTTT.

This clonotype came up many times. V usage is TRBV20-1 and J usage is TRBJ2-1; D is possibly TRBD1 (5 bases). This CDR3 spans 17 amino acids. The ends were cut back, 3 bases at V and 2 bases at J, with 20 bases in the middle. Germline CDR1 DFQATT, CDR2 SNEGSKA (reference sequence). CDR3 DNA sequence: TGCAGTGCTAGTCTCATCCAGGGCAGGAGCCCCTACAATGAGCAGTTCTTC. Its translation: CSASLIQGRSPYNEQFF.

This clonotype was observed at least ten times. The chain combines TRBV7-9 with TRBJ2-1; maybe TRBD2 (6 bases). Germline CDR1 SEHNR, CDR2 FQNEAQ (reference sequence). V lost 7 bases and J lost 5, with 18 bases in between. The CDR3 has 15 amino acids. The CDR3 DNA reads as TGTGCCAGCAACTCACCGGAGGGCGGCCACAATGAGCAGTTCTTC. Its protein product is CASNSPEGGHNEQFF.

This clonotype was recorded a few times. The chain combines TRBV20-1 with TRBJ2-3; TRBD1 agrees at 7 bases. Per germline, CDR1 DFQATT and CDR2 SNEGSKA (reference sequence). This CDR3 contains 12 residues. Trimming took 6 bases from V and 6 from J; bases not matched to a gene: 6. CDR3 DNA sequence: TGCAGTGCCACAGGGGTCGGGGATACGCAGTATTTT. Protein sequence: CSATGVGDTQYF.

In this sample, this clonotype turned up many times. The chain employs TRBV12-3 or TRBV12-4 and TRBJ2-1, with TRBD2 identical over 7 bases. V lost 2 bases, J lost 10 bases, and 2 bases stayed unmatched. This CDR3 contains 12 residues. The CDR3 region is CASSLPAGEQFF. For the CDR3, the DNA is TGTGCCAGCAGTTTACCAGCGGGGGAGCAGTTCTTC.

The sample holds many counts of this clonotype. The chain links TRBV9 to TRBJ2-3, with D perhaps matching TRBD2 (6 bases). The CDR3 sequence is 14 residues long. Looked up from germline, CDR1 is SGDLS and CDR2 is YYNGEE. The V and J ends lost 0 bases and 5 bases respectively, with 10 bases between them. CDR3 nucleotide sequence: TGTGCCAGCAGCGTAGAGGACTACCTAGATACGCAGTATTTT. Its translation is CASSVEDYLDTQYF.

In regard to this clonotype: It differs at one base from a far larger clone, so likely a read error. J is TRBJ2-1 and V is TRBV18; TRBD1 might be the D (5 bases). CDR3 length equals 15 residues. Trimming shortened V by 3 bases and J by 10 bases, and 19 bases separated the two germline ends. Looked up from germline, CDR1 is KGHSH and CDR2 is LQKENI. The CDR3 bases are TGTGCCAGCTCACCGTTGCCAGGGCCGTCCTACGAGCAGTTCTTC. The encoded protein is CASSPLPGPSYEQFF.

This clonotype was recorded at least ten times. V and J are TRBV5-1 and TRBJ2-1; TRBD2 might be the D (5 bases). This CDR3 spans 17 amino acids. V dropped 0 bases and J dropped 9 bases, with 22 bases sitting between them. Germline V gene sequence: CDR1 SGHRS, CDR2 YFSETQ. The CDR3 reads CASSLGGLAGPQGEQFF. The DNA of the CDR3 is TGCGCCAGCAGCTTGGGGGGTCTGGCGGGCCCTCAAGGTGAGCAGTTCTTC.

This clonotype came up many times. The chain links TRBV18 to TRBJ1-5; no reliable D call. This CDR3 comprises 15 residues. V gave up 2 bases and J gave up 0 bases, with 8 bases separating them. In germline, CDR1 is KGHSH, CDR2 LQKENI. CDR3: CASSPGRFSNQPQHF. The CDR3 region has the DNA TGTGCCAGCTCACCAGGGCGGTTTAGCAATCAGCCCCAGCATTTT.

This clonotype was recorded many times. This chain uses TRBV28 with TRBJ2-3; 7 positions agree with TRBD1. Germline assignment: CDR1 MDHEN and CDR2 SYDVKM. The V and J ends lost 8 bases and 5 bases, in that order; junction bases with no gene match: 13. CDR3 length equals 15 residues. This chain's CDR3 is CASGMRGPRVDTQYF. CDR3 DNA: TGTGCCAGCGGGATGAGGGGGCCGAGGGTAGATACGCAGTATTTT.

A single count supports this clonotype. The chain recombines TRBV20-1 with TRBJ2-7; 9 bases align to TRBD1. Germline V gene data show CDR1 as DFQATT and CDR2 as SNEGSKA (reference sequence). This CDR3 spans 13 amino acids. The V gene end was trimmed by 6 bases and the J gene end by 9 bases; junction bases not matched to a gene: 12. The DNA of the CDR3 is TGCAGTGCACCACCGGGACAGGGAGTCGGGCAGTACTTC. It specifies CSAPPGQGVGQYF.

This clonotype was counted ten times or more. The V gene is TRBV18, the J gene TRBJ2-5; D gene uncertain. Germline lookup yields CDR1 KGHSH and CDR2 LQKENI. The CDR3 covers 15 residues. Trimming took off 0 bases at V and 5 bases at J, with 13 bases between the two ends. The CDR3 loop reads CASSPPQRYRETQYF. The DNA for the CDR3 is TGTGCCAGCTCACCACCCCAGCGTTATAGGGAGACCCAGTACTTC.

The sample holds one count of this clonotype. This chain uses TRBV12-3 or TRBV12-4 with TRBJ2-1; D is possibly TRBD2 (5 bases). The CDR3 is 17 amino acids. V lost 2 bases and J 0 bases, leaving 14 bases between the germline ends. The CDR3 sequence is CASSLLGSASSYNEQFF. In DNA, the CDR3 is TGTGCCAGCAGTTTACTGGGTAGCGCGAGCTCCTACAATGAGCAGTTCTTC.

With respect to this clonotype: A much larger clonotype is one base distant, so this may be a read error. This chain uses TRBV7-9 with TRBJ2-7; 10 bases map to TRBD2. The germline CDR1 and CDR2 sequences are SEHNR and FQNEAQ (reference sequence). This CDR3 has 14 residues. CDR3 loop: CTSSLGSGRAWQYF. In DNA form, the CDR3 reads TGTACCAGCAGCTTAGGAAGCGGGAGGGCCTGGCAGTACTTC.